Following are 25 T cell receptor beta chains from one sample sequenced in a study of T cells after yellow fever vaccination. Using its own MiXCR run on the 5' RACE reads, TCRdb lists one record per CDR3 protein. Altogether 500,000 to 650,000 distinct CDR3 sequences are present, approximately 15% being singletons, with the ten largest covering around an eighth. Sequences were derived from PBMCs, sampled on the day of the yellow fever booster vaccination. The source of these receptors is a young man who received the YFV17D yellow fever vaccine.

For this clonotype: One junction end disagrees with the germline gene, perhaps due to a read error. The chain links TRBV7-9 to TRBJ2-5; D unclear. The CDR3 runs 15 residues. From germline, CDR1 is SEHNR and CDR2 FQNEAQ (reference sequence). The DNA of the CDR3 is TGTACCAGCAGCCACATCGACGGCCTACAAGAGACCCAGTACTTC. It codes for CTSSHIDGLQETQYF. Full variable domain (rest looked up from reference TRBV7-9 and TRBJ2-5): DTGVSQNPRHKITKRGQNVTFRCDPISEHNRLYWYRQTLGQGPEFLTYFQNEAQLEKSRLLSDRFSAERPKGSFSTLEIQRTEQGDSAMYLCTSSHIDGLQETQYFGPGTRLLVL.

This clonotype was found a few times. The chain uses TRBV19 and TRBJ2-5; possible D gene TRBD2, 6 bases. The V end was cut by 9 bases, the J end by 3 bases, with 20 bases between. Germline V lookup: CDR1 LNHDA, CDR2 SQIVND (reference sequence). The CDR3 contains 15 residues. CDR3 amino acids: CARTERRGLKETQYF. CDR3 nucleotide sequence: TGTGCCAGGACCGAGCGGCGGGGTTTAAAAGAGACCCAGTACTTC.

The J gene is TRBJ2-1, the V gene TRBV7-2; D may be TRBD2 (7 bases). The germline V gene has CDR1 SGHTA and CDR2 FQGNSA. The V and J ends lost 3 bases and 8 bases respectively, with 17 bases between them. The CDR3 runs to 15 residues. The CDR3: CASSLRGRGVDEQFF. The CDR3 DNA reads TGTGCCAGCAGCTTGCGGGGGCGCGGGGTCGATGAGCAGTTCTTC.

This clonotype has only a few counts. The V call is TRBV25-1, the J call TRBJ2-4; D uncertain. The CDR3 totals 15 residues. V lost 1 base, J lost 2 bases, and 9 bases lay in between. Germline V gene sequence: CDR1 MGHDK, CDR2 SYGVNS. The CDR3 here is CASSESGRPKNIQYF. The CDR3, as DNA: TGTGCCAGCAGTGAATCCGGGCGACCCAAAAACATTCAGTACTTC.

The chain employs TRBV18 and TRBJ2-2, with D possibly TRBD1 on 6 matching bases. The V gene's germline CDR1 is KGHSH and CDR2 LQKENI. With 3 bases removed from V and 6 bases from J, the gap between germline ends came to 14 bases. The length of the CDR3 is 15 residues. CDR3 in amino acids: CASSPLLQGPGELFF. The CDR3 DNA reads as TGTGCCAGCTCACCGCTATTACAGGGCCCCGGGGAGCTGTTTTTT.

The chain recombines TRBV7-9 with TRBJ1-4, with D unclear. The V end lost 3 bases, the J end lost 8 bases, and 13 bases lay between the germline ends. The V gene's germline CDR1 is SEHNR and CDR2 FQNEAQ (reference sequence). This CDR3 spans 14 amino acids. The CDR3 loop reads CASSFRPEKEKLFF. The CDR3 bases are TGTGCCAGCAGCTTTAGGCCAGAAAAGGAAAAACTGTTTTTT.

This clonotype was found a few times. This chain links TRBV7-8 with TRBJ2-5; no definite D call. V dropped 2 bases and J dropped 2 bases, with 12 bases sitting between them. Per germline, CDR1 SGHVS and CDR2 FQNEAQ. CDR3 length: 15 amino acids. For the CDR3, the DNA is TGTGCCAGCAGCTTAATGTCAGGAGTACAAGAGACCCAGTACTTC. This codes for CASSLMSGVQETQYF.

This clonotype was observed many times. V gene TRBV28 combines with J gene TRBJ2-7, with D possibly matching TRBD1 (6 bases). Germline CDR1 reads MDHEN; CDR2 reads SYDVKM. The V and J ends lost 4 bases and 0 bases respectively, with 19 bases between them. The CDR3 runs to 17 residues. The CDR3 loop is CASSSPSQTGLSYEQYF. In DNA form, the CDR3 reads TGTGCCAGCAGTTCCCCTTCTCAGACAGGCCTCTCCTACGAGCAGTACTTC.

CDR3: CASSQARADPSYEQYF. In nucleotides, the CDR3 is TGCGCCAGCAGCCAAGCTAGGGCCGACCCTTCCTACGAGCAGTACTTC. The rearrangement links TRBV4-1 to TRBJ2-7; D is uncertain. The CDR3 consists of 16 residues. The V gene lost 1 base and the J gene lost 1 base, with 14 bases spanning the gap. Germline CDR1 is MGHRA and CDR2 is YSYEKL.

This clonotype has a handful of counts. V and J are TRBV10-3 and TRBJ2-3; the D call may be TRBD1 or TRBD2 (5 bases each). Germline V gives CDR1 ENHRY, CDR2 SYGVKD. V lost 0 bases to trimming and J lost 1 base, with 5 bases between them. CDR3 length: 14 residues. The CDR3 is CAISESGGTDTQYF. In DNA form, the CDR3 reads TGTGCCATCAGTGAGTCGGGGGGCACAGATACGCAGTATTTT.

This clonotype was detected only a few times. This rearrangement joins TRBV12-3 or TRBV12-4 to TRBJ2-1; D perhaps matches TRBD1 (6 bases). V gave up 8 bases and J gave up 4 bases, with 15 bases separating them. The CDR3 sequence is 14 residues long. The CDR3 loop reads CASGTHGGYNEQFF. CDR3 DNA: TGTGCCAGCGGGACACACGGAGGATACAATGAGCAGTTCTTC.

The CDR3 sequence: CASSYGPTYEQYF. CDR3 coding DNA: TGTGCCAGTAGTTACGGACCGACCTACGAGCAGTACTTC. V usage is TRBV19 and J usage is TRBJ2-7; unclear D gene. Germline CDR1 is LNHDA and CDR2 is SQIVND (reference sequence). Between the trimmed V and J ends, which lost 5 bases and 2 bases, there was a span of 10 bases. CDR3 length: 13 amino acids. Based on the CDR3 plus reference TRBV19 and TRBJ2-7, the full variable domain is DGGITQSPKYLFRKEGQNVTLSCEQNLNHDAMYWYRQDPGQGLRLIYYSQIVNDFQKGDIAEGYSVSREKKESFPLTVTSAQKNPTAFYLCASSYGPTYEQYFGPGTRLTVT.

This clonotype has at least ten counts. V and J are TRBV18 and TRBJ2-1; 7 nucleotides match TRBD1. The V segment lost 3 bases and the J segment 5 bases; nucleotides outside the gene matches: 7. Germline V gene sequence: CDR1 KGHSH, CDR2 LQKENI. This CDR3 is 15 amino acids long. The CDR3 DNA follows: TGTGCCAGCTCACCGCGAGAGGGACAGCACAATGAGCAGTTCTTC. Amino acid sequence: CASSPREGQHNEQFF.

This sequence joins TRBV4-3 and TRBJ2-5; D possibly corresponds to TRBD1 (6 bases). V was shortened by 0 bases and J by 6 bases, with 11 bases between the two germline ends. Germline CDR1 reads LGHNA; CDR2 reads YSLEER. CDR3 length: 14 residues. The CDR3 sequence: CASSQDWGRKTQYF. The DNA of the CDR3 is TGCGCCAGCAGCCAAGATTGGGGGCGGAAGACCCAGTACTTC.

The chain couples TRBV20-1 to TRBJ2-5; D perhaps matches TRBD2 (6 bases). CDR3 size: 14 residues. V dropped 5 bases and J dropped 2 bases, with 15 bases sitting between them. Germline CDR1 DFQATT, CDR2 SNEGSKA (reference sequence). The CDR3 DNA reads as TGCAGTGCTTCGCCGGTAGCGGAACAAGAGACCCAGTACTTC. Its protein product is CSASPVAEQETQYF.

This clonotype has at least ten counts. The V gene is TRBV10-2, the J gene TRBJ2-3, with D maybe TRBD2 (6 bases). Germline CDR1 WSHSY, CDR2 SAAADI. Between the trimmed V and J ends, which lost 5 bases and 6 bases, there was a span of 12 bases. The CDR3 is 13 residues long. The CDR3 coding sequence is TGCGCCAGCAGTCCTGGACTAAGGGATACGCAGTATTTT. Protein: CASSPGLRDTQYF.

A remark on this clonotype: This clone may be a read error of a much larger clone one base away. This likely comes from a read error, as the CDR3 has no conserved phenylalanine or tryptophan at its end. The chain is built from TRBV12-3 or TRBV12-4 and TRBJ2-3; D is possibly TRBD2 (6 bases). The CDR3 totals 14 residues. V lost 6 bases and J lost 2, with 12 bases in between. The CDR3 DNA reads TGTGCCAGCAGACCGGGACTTAACACAGATACGCAGTATTAT. This codes for CASRPGLNTDTQYY.

The rearrangement uses TRBV20-1 and TRBJ2-3; 10 bases map to TRBD2. Germline V gene lookup returns CDR1 DFQATT and CDR2 SNEGSKA (reference sequence). V shed 6 bases, J shed 4 bases, and the junction held 16 bases outside the gene matches. This CDR3 contains 17 residues. DNA for the CDR3: TGCAGTGCGTCGGAGAGCGGGAGGGCCGGGTGGGCAGATACGCAGTATTTT. Translation: CSASESGRAGWADTQYF.

The rearrangement links TRBV3-1 to TRBJ2-3; 8 nucleotides line up with TRBD1. This CDR3 is built from 13 residues. With V trimmed by 7 bases and J by 8 bases, 8 bases remained unmatched. Germline V CDR1 and CDR2: LGHDT, YNNKEL (reference sequence). CDR3 amino acids: CASIGQGRLTQYF. CDR3 sequence (DNA): TGTGCCAGCATAGGACAGGGCCGCCTTACGCAGTATTTT.

This clonotype was observed a few times. The chain uses TRBV4-2 and TRBJ2-3; D possibly corresponds to TRBD2 (5 bases). This CDR3 contains 18 residues. V shed 4 bases and J shed 0 bases, with 20 bases lying between them. Germline V gives CDR1 LGHNA, CDR2 YNFKEQ. The CDR3, as DNA: TGTGCCAGCAGCCGGGCGGGCCGTGGAGCAGTCAGCACAGATACGCAGTATTTT. Residues: CASSRAGRGAVSTDTQYF.

The table lists this clonotype with many counts. The rearrangement uses TRBV24-1 and TRBJ2-1; perhaps D is TRBD1 or TRBD2 (6 bases each). There are 13 residues in the CDR3. Germline V gene data show CDR1 as KGHDR and CDR2 as SFDVKD. V was cut by 1 base and J by 7 bases, with 7 bases left in between. DNA of the CDR3: TGTGCCACCAGTGATTTAGGGGGGAATGAGCAGTTCTTC. As protein: CATSDLGGNEQFF.

V is TRBV11-2 and J is TRBJ2-1, with 7 bases identical to TRBD1. V trimming: 0 bases; J trimming: 5 bases; junction bases outside the gene matches: 10. The germline V gene encodes CDR1 SGHAT and CDR2 FQNNGV. CDR3 size: 17 residues. CDR3 DNA sequence: TGTGCCAGCAGCTTAGAAACAGGGGCCCCCGAAAACAATGAGCAGTTCTTC. Translation: CASSLETGAPENNEQFF.

The chain couples TRBV5-1 to TRBJ2-3; D is undetermined. Per germline, CDR1 SGHRS and CDR2 YFSETQ. This CDR3 comprises 13 residues. Trimming took off 7 bases at V and 5 bases at J, with 14 bases between the two ends. CDR3 nucleotide sequence: TGCGCCAGCGCCTTAACCCTGGGAGATACGCAGTATTTT. Translated: CASALTLGDTQYF.

The J gene is TRBJ2-2, the V gene TRBV5-1, with TRBD2 as a possible D gene (5 bases). In germline, CDR1 is SGHRS, CDR2 YFSETQ. V gave up 2 bases and J gave up 5 bases, with 10 bases separating them. The CDR3 runs to 14 residues. The CDR3 here is CASSLKGETGELFF. The CDR3 region has the DNA TGCGCCAGCAGCTTAAAGGGAGAGACCGGGGAGCTGTTTTTT.

The chain links TRBV4-1 to TRBJ2-3; D unclear. This CDR3 is 12 amino acids long. The V gene's germline CDR1 is MGHRA and CDR2 YSYEKL. Deletions cut 1 base from V and 7 bases from J, with 6 bases between. CDR3 coding DNA: TGCGCCAGCAGCCAAGTGGGCAATACGCAGTATTTT. Amino acid sequence: CASSQVGNTQYF.